The 32 T cell receptor beta chains listed next were all sequenced from one sample in a study of T cell changes during pregnancy in multiple sclerosis. The assay was immunoSEQ multiplex PCR, and TCRdb's table has in-frame clones only and misses some. This table holds 30,000 or so clones, around nine tenths found once. The sample was CD4+ T cells from peripheral blood mononuclear cells, taken in the first trimester of pregnancy. The receptors were gathered from a female donor in good health, enrolled as a control in a pregnancy study.

V is TRBV4-1 and J is TRBJ1-1; D possibly corresponds to TRBD1 (5 bases). Trimming pared 6 bases from V and 0 bases from J, leaving 11 bases between. CDR1 is MGHRA and CDR2 is YSYEKL in the germline V gene. The CDR3 consists of 14 residues. As DNA, the CDR3 is TGCGCCAGCAGGTTGGGGGGGTTGAACACTGAAGCTTTCTTT. This sequence encodes CASRLGGLNTEAFF.

This clone showed up just a few times. The chain combines TRBV5-1 with TRBJ1-6; D uncertain. Trimming stripped 2 bases from V and 10 bases from J, with 10 bases between. Germline V CDR1 and CDR2: SGHRS, YFSETQ. CDR3 size: 13 residues. The CDR3 spells CASSLASRSPLHF. CDR3 DNA: TGCGCCAGCAGCTTAGCCTCTAGGTCACCCCTCCACTTT.

The chain is built from TRBV5-1 and TRBJ1-2, with a tentative D call TRBD1 (6 bases). The germline gives CDR1 SGHRS, CDR2 YFSETQ. The CDR3 length is 14 residues. V lost 7 bases and J lost 0, with 13 bases in between. The CDR3: CASWGGAANYGYTF. As DNA, the CDR3 is TGCGCCAGCTGGGGGGGGGCCGCTAACTATGGCTACACCTTC.

The chain links TRBV7-2 to TRBJ2-3; tentatively, D is TRBD2 (6 bases). The CDR3 is 15 amino acids. The germline V gene has CDR1 SGHTA and CDR2 FQGNSA. V lost 4 bases and J lost 0, with 11 bases in between. The CDR3 sequence is CASSSETRSTDTQYF. Here the CDR3 DNA reads TGTGCCAGCAGCTCTGAGACTAGGAGCACAGATACGCAGTATTTT.

The sample holds a few counts of this clone. One end of the junction fails to match germline, which may point to a read error. This rearrangement joins TRBV2 to TRBJ2-2, with D unresolved. Germline-derived CDR1 and CDR2 are SNHLY and FYNNEI. The CDR3 is made up of 14 amino acids. CDR3 amino acids: CAGRAIANTGELFF. Written as DNA, the CDR3 is TGTGCCGGCAGAGCGATCGCGAACACCGGGGAGCTGTTTTTT.

This clone showed up just once. The chain is built from TRBV5-1 and TRBJ1-1, with 7 bases aligning to TRBD1. CDR1 is SGHRS, CDR2 YFSETQ, per germline. V dropped 0 bases and J dropped 5; count of bases not matched to a gene: 4. CDR3 size: 14 residues. CDR3 DNA sequence: TGCGCCAGCAGCTTGGAGGGGGCGGGAACTGAAGCTTTCTTT. Translating gives CASSLEGAGTEAFF. Using reference TRBV5-1 and TRBJ1-1 for the parts outside the CDR3, the full variable domain is KAGVTQTPRYLIKTRGQQVTLSCSPISGHRSVSWYQQTPGQGLQFLFEYFSETQRNKGNFPGRFSGRQFSNSRSEMNVSTLELGDSALYLCASSLEGAGTEAFFGQGTRLTVV.

The CDR3 nucleotides read TGTGCCAGCAGCCATACTAGCGGGGGCGGCTACGAGCAGTACTTC. Translating gives CASSHTSGGGYEQYF. The V and J genes are TRBV14 and TRBJ2-7; the match to TRBD2 covers 11 bases. The V gene end was trimmed by 3 bases and the J gene end by 3 bases; junction bases not matched to a gene: 4. CDR3 length equals 15 residues. Germline CDR1 SGHDN, CDR2 FVKESK.

The V call is TRBV9, the J call TRBJ2-5; 9 bases match TRBD2. With V trimmed by 0 bases and J by 1 base, 4 bases remained unmatched. Germline values: CDR1 SGDLS, CDR2 YYNGEE. The length of the CDR3 is 16 residues. The CDR3 loop reads CASSVEASGVQETQYF. The CDR3 region has the DNA TGTGCCAGCAGCGTAGAGGCTAGCGGGGTCCAAGAGACCCAGTACTTC.

The chain is built from TRBV12-5 and TRBJ2-7; TRBD1 aligns across 11 bases. Germline-derived CDR1 and CDR2 are LGHNT and FRNRAP. Unmatched junction bases numbered 6, after V lost 0 bases and J lost 2 bases. The CDR3 extends over 17 amino acids. The CDR3 protein is CASGLVLGQGAPYEQYF. CDR3 DNA: TGTGCTAGTGGTTTGGTACTCGGACAGGGGGCACCCTACGAGCAGTACTTC.

The chain recombines TRBV9 with TRBJ1-1; a possible D gene is TRBD1 (5 bases). Trimming cost V 7 bases and J 6 bases, with 13 bases left between them. Germline CDR1 and CDR2: SGDLS and YYNGEE. The CDR3 is 12 amino acids. The CDR3 spells CASLGGRAEAFF. For the CDR3, the DNA is TGTGCCAGCTTGGGGGGGAGGGCTGAAGCTTTCTTT.

This chain connects TRBV9 to TRBJ2-5; D is undetermined. The V gene lost 0 bases and the J gene lost 1 base, with 10 bases spanning the gap. The CDR3 is made up of 15 amino acids. The germline V gene has CDR1 SGDLS and CDR2 YYNGEE. The CDR3 DNA sequence: TGTGCCAGCAGCGTAGACCCCGTCGGCCAAGAGACCCAGTACTTC. It translates to CASSVDPVGQETQYF.

The chain employs TRBV18 and TRBJ2-3; D may be TRBD1 (6 bases). Trimming left V 0 bases short and J 8 bases short, with 15 bases between. Germline V gene data show CDR1 as KGHSH and CDR2 as LQKENI. The CDR3 covers 15 residues. This chain's CDR3 is CASSPPGQPAGTQYF. The CDR3 region has the DNA TGTGCCAGCTCACCACCCGGACAGCCGGCGGGTACGCAGTATTTT.

The chain combines TRBV30 with TRBJ2-1; D not resolved. The CDR3 is 13 residues long. Germline V gives CDR1 GTSNPN, CDR2 SVGIG (reference sequence). V lost 3 bases and J 8 bases, leaving 14 bases between the germline ends. The CDR3 nucleotides read TGTGCCTGGAGGGATGACCGCGGCTATGAGCAGTTCTTC. It codes for CAWRDDRGYEQFF.

This clone showed up just once. The chain combines TRBV14 with TRBJ1-1; no definite D call. This CDR3 is built from 12 residues. The V end lost 6 bases, the J end lost 4 bases, and 9 bases lay between the germline ends. Germline-derived CDR1 and CDR2 are SGHDN and FVKESK. CDR3 in DNA: TGTGCCAGCAGGACACTAGGCACTGAAGCTTTCTTT. Protein: CASRTLGTEAFF.

This rearrangement joins TRBV7-9 to TRBJ2-5; TRBD2 might be the D (6 bases). This CDR3 region has 16 residues. V was shortened by 2 bases and J by 0 bases, with 13 bases between the two germline ends. Germline values: CDR1 SEHNR, CDR2 FQNEAQ (reference sequence). The CDR3: CASSLRENLYQETQYF. DNA for the CDR3: TGTGCCAGCAGCTTACGGGAGAATCTTTACCAAGAGACCCAGTACTTC.

V is TRBV30 and J is TRBJ1-5, with 7 bases aligning to TRBD1. Germline CDR1 and CDR2: GTSNPN and SVGIG (reference sequence). The CDR3 extends over 12 amino acids. With V trimmed by 5 bases and J by 6 bases, 4 bases remained unmatched. The CDR3 DNA reads as TGTGCCTGGGGGACAGTAGGTCAGCCCCAGCATTTT. Its translation is CAWGTVGQPQHF.

The chain uses TRBV2 and TRBJ2-1, with 8 bases that match TRBD2. The germline V gene encodes CDR1 SNHLY and CDR2 FYNNEI. CDR3 size: 15 residues. The trim removed 3 bases at V and 2 bases at J, leaving 3 bases unmatched. The CDR3 bases are TGTGCCAGCAGTGATCCAGCGGGGGCCTACAATGAGCAGTTCTTC. Encoded protein: CASSDPAGAYNEQFF.

The rearrangement joins TRBV7-2 to TRBJ1-4, with D unresolved. Trimming pared 4 bases from V and 7 bases from J, leaving 13 bases between. This CDR3 has 14 amino acids. The germline V gene has CDR1 SGHTA and CDR2 FQGNSA. In DNA form, the CDR3 reads TGTGCCAGCAGCTCAGCTAGAAACAGTGAAAAACTGTTTTTT. It translates to CASSSARNSEKLFF.

The chain is built from TRBV5-1 and TRBJ1-2; D is unclear. The ends were cut back, 4 bases at V and 4 bases at J, with 20 bases in the middle. The CDR3 is made up of 16 amino acids. Germline V CDR1 and CDR2: SGHRS, YFSETQ. This CDR3 reads CASSPLRSQVTYGYTF. The CDR3 bases are TGCGCCAGCAGCCCCCTAAGGTCCCAGGTTACCTATGGCTACACCTTC.

This chain links TRBV30 with TRBJ2-7; 7 positions match TRBD1. The ends lost 2 bases at V and 2 bases at J; junction bases unmatched: 9. Germline values: CDR1 GTSNPN, CDR2 SVGIG (reference sequence). The CDR3 has 15 amino acids. CDR3 bases: TGTGCCTGGAGTCCTAACAGGGGCCCCCCCTACGAGCAGTACTTC. It codes for CAWSPNRGPPYEQYF.

The chain employs TRBV6-1 and TRBJ2-3, with D tentatively TRBD2 (5 bases). Trimming cost V 7 bases and J 0 bases, with 11 bases left between them. Germline V gene sequence: CDR1 MNHNS, CDR2 SASEGT. This CDR3 comprises 14 residues. CDR3 protein: CASIWGASTDTQYF. Here the CDR3 DNA reads TGTGCCAGCATATGGGGAGCGAGCACAGATACGCAGTATTTT.

The genes are TRBV6-1 and TRBJ2-3; the match to TRBD2 covers 12 bases. The CDR3 loop spans 17 amino acids. The V gene end was trimmed by 0 bases and the J gene end by 5 bases; junction bases not matched to a gene: 6. The germline gives CDR1 MNHNS, CDR2 SASEGT. For the CDR3, the DNA is TGTGCCAGCAGTGAAGCGCTAGCGGGGGGGTCTGGAGATACGCAGTATTTT. It specifies CASSEALAGGSGDTQYF.

V gene TRBV7-3 combines with J gene TRBJ2-7, with TRBD1 matching over 10 bases. From germline, CDR1 is SGHTA and CDR2 FQGTGA. The CDR3 consists of 17 residues. J lost 2 bases, V lost 9 bases, and 16 bases had no gene match. Here the CDR3 reads CASSPRGGDRGTYEQYF. DNA for the CDR3: TGTGCCAGTAGCCCTCGGGGTGGGGACAGGGGAACCTACGAGCAGTACTTC. Combining the CDR3 with reference TRBV7-3 and TRBJ2-7 gives the whole variable domain GAGVSQTPSNKVTEKGKYVELRCDPISGHTALYWYRQSLGQGPEFLIYFQGTGAADDSGLPNDRFFAVRPEGSVSTLKIQRTERGDSAVYLCASSPRGGDRGTYEQYFGPGTRLTVT.

The CDR3 sequence is CASSPNRGPNYGYTF. Here the CDR3 DNA reads TGTGCCAGTAGTCCCAACAGGGGGCCCAACTATGGCTACACCTTC. This chain uses TRBV19 with TRBJ1-2; 9 nucleotides align to TRBD1. V was pared by 5 bases and J by 2 bases, with 6 bases of the junction left unmatched. The CDR3 sequence is 15 residues long. Germline V gene data show CDR1 as LNHDA and CDR2 as SQIVND (reference sequence).

The chain links TRBV27 to TRBJ1-1; 8 bases agree with TRBD1. Germline V gene lookup returns CDR1 MNHEY and CDR2 SMNVEV (reference sequence). Trimming cost V 1 base and J 6 bases; bases outside gene matches: 13. This CDR3 contains 17 residues. Written as DNA, the CDR3 is TGTGCCAGCAGTTTATTCAAGACAGGGGTTTATTTGGCTGAAGCTTTCTTT. Translated: CASSLFKTGVYLAEAFF.

The chain has TRBV2 and TRBJ1-1; 10 bases map to TRBD1. From germline, CDR1 is SNHLY and CDR2 FYNNEI. The CDR3 consists of 15 residues. Trimming removed 3 bases from V and 1 base from J; junction bases left unmatched: 2. The CDR3 sequence: CASSEWDRGNTEAFF. The CDR3 nucleotides read TGTGCCAGCAGTGAGTGGGACAGGGGGAACACTGAAGCTTTCTTT.

The chain links TRBV7-8 to TRBJ1-1; 9 bases are a match to TRBD1. J gave up 6 bases and V 5 bases, and 13 bases lay outside the gene matches. Germline assignment: CDR1 SGHVS and CDR2 FQNEAQ. This CDR3 is 16 amino acids long. This CDR3 is CASSPTRQGGTPEAFF. CDR3 nucleotide sequence: TGTGCCAGCAGCCCGACGAGACAGGGGGGGACTCCTGAAGCTTTCTTT.

In DNA, the CDR3 is TGTGCCAGCAGCTTAGTGAGAGGGGGAAACAATCAGCCCCAGCATTTT. Its protein product is CASSLVRGGNNQPQHF. V gene TRBV7-8 combines with J gene TRBJ1-5; possible D gene TRBD1, 6 bases. V was trimmed by 1 base and J by 3 bases, leaving 13 bases between them. The length of the CDR3 is 16 residues. Looked up from germline, CDR1 is SGHVS and CDR2 is FQNEAQ.

This chain links TRBV25-1 with TRBJ1-2; D call uncertain. The CDR3 runs 13 residues. The V end lost 1 base, the J end lost 5 bases, and 8 bases lay between the germline ends. The V gene's germline CDR1 is MGHDK and CDR2 SYGVNS. The CDR3 DNA reads TGTGCCAGCAGTGAATTGGGGAGTTATGGCTACACCTTC. Translating it yields CASSELGSYGYTF.

The CDR3 is CASSHRQVGNTGELFF. Written as DNA, the CDR3 is TGTGCCAGCAGCCACCGTCAGGTCGGGAACACCGGGGAGCTGTTTTTT. The chain uses TRBV14 and TRBJ2-2; D call uncertain. V dropped 3 bases and J dropped 1 base, with 12 bases sitting between them. Germline V gives CDR1 SGHDN, CDR2 FVKESK. This CDR3 is 16 amino acids long.

J is TRBJ1-2 and V is TRBV4-1, with TRBD1 matching over 10 bases. After removal of 1 base from V and 12 bases from J, the junction contained 8 bases not matched to a gene. The CDR3 sequence is 14 residues long. The germline gives CDR1 MGHRA, CDR2 YSYEKL. The CDR3 DNA is TGCGCCAGCAGCCAAGTTGGGACAGGGGTACCAGACACCTTC. Protein: CASSQVGTGVPDTF.

The chain employs TRBV4-3 and TRBJ2-7; 7 bases map to TRBD2. The CDR3 runs to 17 residues. Germline V gene lookup returns CDR1 LGHNA and CDR2 YSLEER. After removal of 2 bases from V and 3 bases from J, the junction contained 13 bases not matched to a gene. The chain's CDR3 is CASSQRAGTPESYEQYF. The CDR3 bases are TGCGCCAGCAGCCAAAGAGCGGGAACCCCGGAGAGCTACGAGCAGTACTTC.